Each of the 23 T cell receptor beta chains below was sequenced from the same sample in a study of blood T cell repertoires in COVID-19. Clones were read by immunoSEQ multiplex PCR, and TCRdb kept only the in-frame ones, dropping some. The data contain about 240,000 clones, 87% of them singletons. Sequencing was done on a sample of PBMCs or T cells enriched from blood (not recorded which). All receptors come from a woman aged 25-40 years with acute COVID-19.

V usage is TRBV20-1 and J usage is TRBJ1-4; weak D call: TRBD1 (5 bases). Germline V gene data show CDR1 as DFQATT and CDR2 as SNEGSKA (reference sequence). CDR3 length: 15 residues. V lost 3 bases to trimming and J lost 7 bases, with 18 bases between them. The CDR3 loop is CSASSLEGWSEKLFF. The DNA for the CDR3 is TGCAGTGCTAGTTCCCTGGAGGGGTGGAGTGAAAAACTGTTTTTT.

The J gene is TRBJ2-1, the V gene TRBV5-6; TRBD2 agrees at 10 bases. Unmatched junction bases numbered 3, after V lost 0 bases and J lost 0 bases. The CDR3 is 17 amino acids. Germline V CDR1 and CDR2: SGHDT, YYEEEE. The CDR3 DNA reads TGTGCCAGCAGCTTGGCTAGCGGGGGCCCCTCCTACAATGAGCAGTTCTTC. This gives the protein CASSLASGGPSYNEQFF.

The V gene is TRBV19, the J gene TRBJ1-5, with D unclear. The V gene's germline CDR1 is LNHDA and CDR2 SQIVND (reference sequence). The CDR3 length is 16 residues. Deletions cut 8 bases from V and 0 bases from J, with 17 bases between. The CDR3 sequence: CASAPGRAYSNQPQHF. The CDR3, as DNA: TGTGCCAGTGCCCCCGGGCGGGCGTATAGCAATCAGCCCCAGCATTTT.

The CDR3 DNA follows: TGCAGCGTTGCGCGGGGGGCCGGGGAGCTGTTTTTT. Translating gives CSVARGAGELFF. This sequence joins TRBV29-1 and TRBJ2-2, with TRBD2 identical over 8 bases. V trimming: 4 bases; J trimming: 6 bases; junction bases outside the gene matches: 1. Germline assignment: CDR1 SQVTM and CDR2 ANQGSEA. CDR3 length: 12 amino acids.

This chain joins TRBV7-2 and TRBJ2-1; no firm D call. The CDR3 is 11 amino acids. Germline CDR1 reads SGHTA; CDR2 reads FQGNSA. The germline V and J ends were trimmed by 8 bases and 4 bases, with 6 bases remaining between them. The CDR3 sequence: CASGNYNEQFF. The CDR3 coding sequence is TGTGCCAGCGGCAATTACAATGAGCAGTTCTTC. The variable domain in full, completed from reference TRBV7-2 and TRBJ2-1, reads GAGVSQSPSNKVTEKGKDVELRCDPISGHTALYWYRQSLGQGLEFLIYFQGNSAPDKSGLPSDRFSAERTGGSVSTLTIQRTQQEDSAVYLCASGNYNEQFFGPGTRLTVL.

The chain links TRBV9 to TRBJ2-5; 11 positions agree with TRBD2. This CDR3 has 19 amino acids. J was trimmed by 4 bases and V by 3 bases; bases with no gene match: 17. Germline loops: CDR1 SGDLS, CDR2 YYNGEE. This CDR3 is CASSGLHSGGASSVETQYF. CDR3 nucleotide sequence: TGTGCCAGCAGCGGGCTGCATAGCGGGGGGGCCTCTTCGGTAGAGACCCAGTACTTC.

The rearrangement uses TRBV27 and TRBJ1-4; D remains ambiguous. Germline lookup yields CDR1 MNHEY and CDR2 SMNVEV (reference sequence). The length of the CDR3 is 16 residues. V was shortened by 8 bases and J by 5 bases, with 21 bases between the two germline ends. The CDR3 region has the DNA TGTGCCAGCCTCCCGTCCTTGTTCCGGGGAAATGAAAAACTGTTTTTT. Translation gives CASLPSLFRGNEKLFF. The full variable domain, completed using reference TRBV27 and TRBJ1-4, is EAQVTQNPRYLITVTGKKLTVTCSQNMNHEYMSWYRQDPGLGLRQIYYSMNVEVTDKGDVPEGYKVSRKEKRNFPLILESPSPNQTSLYFCASLPSLFRGNEKLFFGSGTQLSVL.

The V call is TRBV3-1 (or the pseudogene TRBV3-2), the J call TRBJ1-6; D uncertain. The CDR3 runs 14 residues. The V end lost 2 bases, the J end lost 0 bases, and 2 bases lay between the germline ends. Germline V CDR1 and CDR2: LGHDT, YNNKEL (reference sequence). CDR3 sequence (DNA): TGTGCCAGCAGCCAACTCTCCTATAATTCACCCCTCCACTTT. It translates to CASSQLSYNSPLHF.

CDR3 sequence (DNA): TGTGCCAGCAGCTTCGGACAGTATAATTCACCCCTCCACTTT. Encoded protein: CASSFGQYNSPLHF. This chain joins TRBV13 and TRBJ1-6; maybe TRBD1 (6 bases). Trimming cost V 3 bases and J 4 bases, with 7 bases left between them. Germline V lookup: CDR1 PRHDT, CDR2 FYEKMQ (reference sequence). The CDR3 length is 14 residues.

This clone was detected only once. The chain carries TRBV18 and TRBJ2-1; the match to TRBD1 covers 8 bases. The CDR3 runs to 21 residues. V lost 6 bases, J lost 0 bases, and 22 bases stayed unmatched. CDR1 is KGHSH and CDR2 is LQKENI in the germline V gene. The DNA of the CDR3 is TGTGCCAGCTCGCCGTTCCATCGTGACTGGACAGGGACAAGCTCCTACAATGAGCAGTTCTTC. It encodes CASSPFHRDWTGTSSYNEQFF. The full variable domain, in which reference TRBV18 and TRBJ2-1 provide the parts outside the CDR3, is NAGVMQNPRHLVRRRGQEARLRCSPMKGHSHVYWYRQLPEEGLKFMVYLQKENIIDESGMPKERFSAEFPKEGPSILRIQQVVRGDSAAYFCASSPFHRDWTGTSSYNEQFFGPGTRLTVL.

The rearrangement joins TRBV11-2 to TRBJ1-5; D gene ambiguous. V dropped 4 bases and J dropped 6 bases, with 13 bases sitting between them. The CDR3 totals 14 residues. Per germline, CDR1 SGHAT and CDR2 FQNNGV. CDR3 region: CASSSETTGQPQHF. In DNA form, the CDR3 reads TGTGCCAGCAGCTCCGAAACGACGGGTCAGCCCCAGCATTTT.

This sequence joins TRBV5-1 and TRBJ1-1, with 7 bases identical to TRBD1. Germline V gene sequence: CDR1 SGHRS, CDR2 YFSETQ. The V and J ends lost 4 bases and 1 base, in that order; junction bases with no gene match: 4. This CDR3 spans 14 amino acids. CDR3 DNA: TGCGCCAGCAGCGTGACAGGGCAGAACACTGAAGCTTTCTTT. It specifies CASSVTGQNTEAFF.

This clone was counted a few times. The rearrangement joins TRBV12-2 to TRBJ2-3; the listed D gene, TRBD1, was not tested against the DNA. TRBV12-2 is a pseudogene locus. The CDR3 has 14 amino acids. The CDR3 DNA reads as TGTGCAAGTCGCTTAGCCGGACAGCCAGATACGCAGTATTTT. It codes for CASRLAGQPDTQYF.

This chain joins TRBV2 and TRBJ2-7, with 9 bases fitting TRBD2. Germline values: CDR1 SNHLY, CDR2 FYNNEI. V dropped 6 bases and J dropped 9; count of bases not matched to a gene: 6. The CDR3 runs to 12 residues. CDR3 bases: TGTGCCAGCAGGCCTAGCGGGGATCGGCAGTACTTC. This sequence encodes CASRPSGDRQYF.

The chain recombines TRBV7-6 with TRBJ1-1; no reliable D call. This CDR3 spans 14 amino acids. V lost 1 base, J lost 4 bases, and 10 bases lay in between. Germline CDR1 SGHVS, CDR2 FNYEAQ. The CDR3 bases are TGTGCCAGCAGCTTAGGAGCGAGCAGCACTGAAGCTTTCTTT. It is translated as CASSLGASSTEAFF.

V usage is TRBV7-9 and J usage is TRBJ2-7, with D perhaps TRBD1 (5 bases). Germline values: CDR1 SEHNR, CDR2 FQNEAQ (reference sequence). Trimming removed 1 base from V and 5 bases from J, with 21 bases in between. The CDR3 is made up of 17 amino acids. Here the CDR3 reads CASSLGYVGQGNDEQYF. For the CDR3, the DNA is TGTGCCAGCAGCTTAGGTTACGTTGGGCAGGGTAATGACGAGCAGTACTTC.

The chain carries TRBV9 and TRBJ2-1; tentative D call: TRBD1 (6 bases). V gave up 0 bases and J gave up 5 bases, with 12 bases separating them. This CDR3 has 15 amino acids. Germline V gives CDR1 SGDLS, CDR2 YYNGEE. CDR3 nucleotides: TGTGCCAGCAGCGTAGCTGGACAGCCTCACAATGAGCAGTTCTTC. It specifies CASSVAGQPHNEQFF.

This sequence joins TRBV5-8 and TRBJ1-4; 9 bases line up with TRBD1. The V gene end was trimmed by 4 bases and the J gene end by 8 bases; junction bases not matched to a gene: 9. From germline, CDR1 is SGHTS and CDR2 YDEGEE. The CDR3 has 15 residues. Here the CDR3 reads CASSQGQGQLEKLFF. CDR3 bases: TGTGCCAGCAGCCAGGGACAGGGTCAGTTGGAAAAACTGTTTTTT. Full variable domain (missing parts from reference TRBV5-8 and TRBJ1-4): EAGVTQSPTHLIKTRGQQATLRCSPISGHTSVYWYQQALGLGLQFLLWYDEGEERNRGNFPPRFSGRQFPNYSSELNVNALELEDSALYLCASSQGQGQLEKLFFGSGTQLSVL.

Only one count was recorded for this clone. The chain recombines TRBV7-2 with TRBJ2-1, with 11 bases matching TRBD2. The V gene's germline CDR1 is SGHTA and CDR2 FQGNSA. This CDR3 spans 18 amino acids. V trimming: 0 bases; J trimming: 6 bases; junction bases outside the gene matches: 10. The CDR3: CASSLAAGLAVFSNEQFF. The CDR3 DNA follows: TGTGCCAGCAGCTTAGCCGCGGGACTAGCGGTCTTTTCCAATGAGCAGTTCTTC.

The chain is built from TRBV3-1 (or the pseudogene TRBV3-2) and TRBJ1-1; no clear D gene. In germline, CDR1 is LGHDT, CDR2 YNNKEL (reference sequence). V dropped 1 base and J dropped 1 base, with 10 bases sitting between them. The CDR3 consists of 15 residues. For the CDR3, the DNA is TGTGCCAGCAGCCAAGGGGCAGAGACGAACACTGAAGCTTTCTTT. Translated, it gives CASSQGAETNTEAFF.

This chain uses TRBV13 with TRBJ2-3, with 8 bases aligning to TRBD2. CDR3 length: 19 residues. J was trimmed by 0 bases and V by 5 bases; bases with no gene match: 16. The germline V gene encodes CDR1 PRHDT and CDR2 FYEKMQ (reference sequence). CDR3 sequence (DNA): TGTGCCAGCAGCACCTCGGGCCCCCGTAGCGGGGCGAGCACAGATACGCAGTATTTT. It is translated as CASSTSGPRSGASTDTQYF.

This clone has only a few counts. This chain links TRBV4-1 with TRBJ1-1; tentatively, D is TRBD1 (6 bases). The CDR3 length is 15 residues. V was shortened by 4 bases and J by 4 bases, with 16 bases between the two germline ends. The germline gives CDR1 MGHRA, CDR2 YSYEKL. For the CDR3, the DNA is TGCGCCAGCAGCCCTATACAGGGCATTTCCACTGAAGCTTTCTTT. Amino acid sequence: CASSPIQGISTEAFF.

The chain combines TRBV5-1 with TRBJ1-1; D not resolved. The CDR3 contains 13 residues. Germline V CDR1 and CDR2: SGHRS, YFSETQ. With 5 bases removed from V and 3 bases from J, the gap between germline ends came to 11 bases. CDR3: CASSFEADTEAFF. CDR3 bases: TGCGCCAGCAGTTTCGAAGCCGACACTGAAGCTTTCTTT.